Shown below are 14 T cell receptor beta chains from a single sample sequenced in a study of blood T cell repertoires in COVID-19. Clones were read by immunoSEQ multiplex PCR, and TCRdb kept only the in-frame ones, dropping some. The sample lists about 60,000 clones; more than 70% were seen once. Sequencing was performed on peripheral blood. The receptors stem from a man aged 55 to 70 with COVID-19, enrolled during active disease.

This sequence joins TRBV3-1 (or the pseudogene TRBV3-2) and TRBJ2-5; 10 bases fit TRBD2. V gave up 3 bases and J gave up 9 bases; unmatched junction bases: 13. The CDR3 has 16 residues. Germline CDR1 reads LGHDT; CDR2 reads YNNKEL (reference sequence). CDR3: CASSHQGAGGLSAQYF. The CDR3, as DNA: TGTGCCAGCAGCCACCAGGGAGCGGGGGGGCTTTCGGCCCAGTACTTC.

The sample holds one count of this clone. V and J are TRBV3-1 (or the pseudogene TRBV3-2) and TRBJ2-1; 11 bases map to TRBD2. This CDR3 is 15 amino acids long. In germline, CDR1 is LGHDT, CDR2 YNNKEL (reference sequence). With 1 base clipped from V and 5 bases from J, the junction kept 1 base outside the gene matches. This chain's CDR3 is CASSQGLAGNNEQFF. The DNA of the CDR3 is TGTGCCAGCAGCCAAGGACTAGCGGGGAACAATGAGCAGTTCTTC.

By frequency in the sample, this clone is medium-sized. V is TRBV2 and J is TRBJ2-7; TRBD2 aligns across 7 bases. J gave up 4 bases and V 4 bases, and 1 base lay outside the gene matches. Germline V gives CDR1 SNHLY, CDR2 FYNNEI. This CDR3 is 12 amino acids long. The CDR3 loop is CASSVGLYEQYF. The CDR3 DNA reads TGTGCCAGCAGTGTGGGACTATACGAGCAGTACTTC.

The chain has TRBV2 and TRBJ1-5; D may be TRBD1 (5 bases). Trimming took off 7 bases at V and 4 bases at J, with 17 bases between the two ends. The CDR3 has 15 amino acids. CDR1 and CDR2 from the germline V gene are SNHLY and FYNNEI. The CDR3, as DNA: TGTGCCAGCAATAGTGAAGTGGCAGGGAATCAGCCCCAGCATTTT. Translating gives CASNSEVAGNQPQHF.

This sequence joins TRBV30 and TRBJ1-1; D remains ambiguous. Germline-derived CDR1 and CDR2 are GTSNPN and SVGIG (reference sequence). The CDR3 consists of 13 residues. V lost 2 bases to trimming and J lost 4 bases, with 11 bases between them. DNA for the CDR3: TGTGCCTGGAGTCCTCAGGTGGGCACTGAAGCTTTCTTT. This encodes CAWSPQVGTEAFF.

The V call is TRBV19, the J call TRBJ1-2, with a tentative D call TRBD1 (5 bases). Deletions cut 1 base from V and 5 bases from J, with 14 bases between. CDR1 is LNHDA, CDR2 SQIVND, per germline (reference sequence). This CDR3 is built from 15 residues. Written as DNA, the CDR3 is TGTGCCAGTAGTATAGCCCTGACAGACCTATATGGCTACACCTTC. Translated: CASSIALTDLYGYTF.

The CDR3 DNA sequence: TGTGCCAGCAGCCCGGGGGGCTCCTACAATGAGCAGTTCTTC. It translates to CASSPGGSYNEQFF. The rearrangement uses TRBV5-4 and TRBJ2-1; 7 bases map to TRBD2. Germline assignment: CDR1 SGHNT and CDR2 YYREEE (reference sequence). The CDR3 has 14 amino acids. Trimming removed 4 bases from V and 0 bases from J; junction bases left unmatched: 1.

The chain joins TRBV18 to TRBJ2-2, with TRBD2 as a possible D gene (5 bases). The CDR3 contains 15 residues. Germline CDR1 KGHSH, CDR2 LQKENI. The germline V and J ends were trimmed by 4 bases and 4 bases, with 13 bases remaining between them. In DNA form, the CDR3 reads TGTGCCAGCTCACAAACGTCGGACTTCACCGGGGAGCTGTTTTTT. Translating gives CASSQTSDFTGELFF.

This clone was recorded a few times. This rearrangement joins TRBV7-2 to TRBJ2-5; 8 bases line up with TRBD2. Looked up from germline, CDR1 is SGHTA and CDR2 is FQGNSA. CDR3 length: 15 residues. V trimming: 0 bases; J trimming: 7 bases; junction bases outside the gene matches: 7. CDR3 in amino acids: CASSLALAESGTQYF. CDR3 in DNA: TGTGCCAGCAGCTTAGCACTAGCGGAATCTGGGACCCAGTACTTC.

This sequence joins TRBV29-1 and TRBJ2-2; 10 nucleotides match TRBD1. Germline lookup yields CDR1 SQVTM and CDR2 ANQGSEA. CDR3 size: 15 residues. With V trimmed by 0 bases and J by 7 bases, 5 bases remained unmatched. Here the CDR3 DNA reads TGCAGCGTTGAAGATGACAGGGGGCGTATCGGGGAGCTGTTTTTT. Translating it yields CSVEDDRGRIGELFF.

V usage is TRBV12-3 or TRBV12-4 and J usage is TRBJ1-5; D is unresolved. The V end was cut by 4 bases, the J end by 6 bases, with 7 bases between. The CDR3 is 12 amino acids. This CDR3 is CASSYPSQPQHF. CDR3 sequence (DNA): TGTGCCAGCAGTTACCCTAGTCAGCCCCAGCATTTT.

The gene calls are TRBV6-5 and TRBJ1-5; D unresolved. The CDR3 length is 15 residues. With 2 bases removed from V and 0 bases from J, the gap between germline ends came to 8 bases. Germline values: CDR1 MNHEY, CDR2 SVGAGI. Here the CDR3 DNA reads TGTGCCAGCAGTTACAACAGCTATAGCAATCAGCCCCAGCATTTT. The encoded protein is CASSYNSYSNQPQHF.

The V call is TRBV13, the J call TRBJ2-3, with a weak D call TRBD1 (6 bases). V was cut by 5 bases and J by 1 base, with 13 bases left in between. The CDR3 runs to 15 residues. Germline V gives CDR1 PRHDT, CDR2 FYEKMQ (reference sequence). The DNA for the CDR3 is TGTGCCAGCAGCCGCCGGGACACAGGCACAGATACGCAGTATTTT. Its translation is CASSRRDTGTDTQYF.

Here the CDR3 DNA reads TGTGCCAGTAGTATGCGAAGGACAGGGCCCCTTTATGGCTACACCTTC. Translation gives CASSMRRTGPLYGYTF. The chain joins TRBV19 to TRBJ1-2, with TRBD1 matching over 8 bases. CDR1 is LNHDA and CDR2 is SQIVND in the germline V gene (reference sequence). V lost 3 bases and J lost 5; bases outside the gene matches: 11. This CDR3 is 16 amino acids long.